Below are 5 T cell receptor beta chains sequenced from a single sample in a study of T cell responses to AZD1222 COVID-19 vaccine. Some clones are missing from TCRdb's copy, which holds only in-frame ones; the method was immunoSEQ multiplex PCR. The profile shows 100,000 or so clones, around nine tenths of them singletons. The specimen comprised peripheral blood, sampled on day 0 of AZD1222 vaccination. The receptors were gathered from an adult in good health.

The chain carries TRBV6-5 and TRBJ1-2, with a possible D match to TRBD1 (5 bases). CDR3 length: 12 amino acids. The V end lost 7 bases, the J end lost 1 base, and 7 bases lay between the germline ends. The germline CDR1 and CDR2 sequences are MNHEY and SVGAGI. Written as DNA, the CDR3 is TGTGCCAGCAAGACAGATAACTATGGCTACACCTTC. It specifies CASKTDNYGYTF.

J is TRBJ1-1 and V is TRBV11-1; D unresolved. This CDR3 contains 14 residues. Trimming removed 4 bases from V and 4 bases from J, with 13 bases in between. Germline V gene data show CDR1 as SGHAT and CDR2 as FQDESV (reference sequence). This chain's CDR3 is CASSSPAGFTEAFF. The CDR3, as DNA: TGTGCCAGCAGCTCCCCCGCGGGGTTCACTGAAGCTTTCTTT.

The chain couples TRBV4-2 to TRBJ1-1; D call uncertain. V was clipped by 4 bases and J by 8 bases, with 8 bases between them. Germline V gives CDR1 LGHNA, CDR2 YNFKEQ. This CDR3 spans 11 amino acids. The CDR3 here is CASSLGEEAFF. The CDR3 DNA is TGTGCCAGCAGCCTCGGGGAGGAAGCTTTCTTT.

The chain uses TRBV7-9 and TRBJ2-3; D call uncertain. Looked up from germline, CDR1 is SEHNR and CDR2 is FQNEAQ (reference sequence). Trimming took off 5 bases at V and 6 bases at J, with 9 bases between the two ends. The CDR3 is 12 residues long. DNA for the CDR3: TGTGCCAGCAGCCAAAGTGATGATACGCAGTATTTT. Its translation: CASSQSDDTQYF.

The chain couples TRBV6-2 or TRBV6-3 to TRBJ2-7; TRBD1 aligns across 8 bases. Germline V lookup: CDR1 MNHEY, CDR2 SVGEGT. V was clipped by 6 bases and J by 2 bases; unmatched bases: 9. The CDR3 is 15 residues long. CDR3 coding DNA: TGTGCCAGCAGCCGCACCGGGACAGGAGCCTACGAGCAGTACGTC. This encodes CASSRTGTGAYEQYV.